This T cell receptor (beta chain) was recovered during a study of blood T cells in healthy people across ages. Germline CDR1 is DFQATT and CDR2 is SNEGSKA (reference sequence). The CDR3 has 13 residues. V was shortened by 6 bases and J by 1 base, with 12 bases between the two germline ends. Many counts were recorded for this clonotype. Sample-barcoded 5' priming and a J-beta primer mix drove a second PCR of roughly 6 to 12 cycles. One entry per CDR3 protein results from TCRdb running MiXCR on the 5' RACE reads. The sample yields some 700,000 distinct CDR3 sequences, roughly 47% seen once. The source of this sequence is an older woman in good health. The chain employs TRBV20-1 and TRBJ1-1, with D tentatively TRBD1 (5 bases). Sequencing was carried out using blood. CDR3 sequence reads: CSASEGWNTEAFF. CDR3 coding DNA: TGCAGTGCCAGTGAGGGGTGGAACACTGAAGCTTTCTTT.